This T cell receptor (beta chain) derives from a study of T-cell reconstitution after alpha-beta-depleted transplantation in children. Study results and caveats: Roughly two months post-transplant, alpha-beta T cells reportedly originated from several hundred graft clones that had expanded. In some patients, recipient T cells and intrathymic progenitors surviving conditioning explained high day-60 diversity. Fresh T-cell production supplied most of the T-cell counts and diversity seen one year after transplant.

Germline V gene sequence: CDR1 MDHEN, CDR2 SYDVKM. There are 15 residues in the CDR3. With regard to this clonotype: Antigen unknown. A single base separates this from a much larger clone, so it may be a read error.

During its preparation, the TCRbeta library received unique molecular identifiers. Each CDR3 protein gets one entry after TCRdb re-called the PCR reads with MiXCR. The table includes 55,000 to 70,000 distinct CDR3 sequences, about 11% detected once. The J gene is TRBJ1-6, the V gene TRBV28; D is undetermined. The source material was PBMCs, sampled before TCRalphabeta/CD19-depleted stem cell transplant. This sequence was found in a boy between 10 and 17 years old with acute myeloid leukemia, due to receive a stem cell transplant. CDR3 sequence (DNA): TGTGCCAGCACCCAATCAAGCTCCTATAATTCACGCCTCCACTTT. Translated, it gives CASTQSSSYNSRLHF.